Given below is one T cell receptor (beta chain) in context. This specimen belongs to a study of cytomegalovirus exposure and HLA in healthy donors. Study-level background: It was reported in a later analysis that the same platform had been used for the roughly 130 validation repertoires as for the approximately 730 first-cohort repertoires.

Measured with immunoSEQ multiplex PCR; TCRdb has only the in-frame clones, and not every one. The data contain about 220,000 clones, approximately 86% of them singletons. Germline CDR1 and CDR2: SGHAT and FQNNGV. Trimming cost V 1 base and J 8 bases; bases outside gene matches: 9. CDR3 length equals 15 residues. The sample was PBMCs. The chain couples TRBV11-2 to TRBJ2-3; 7 bases align to TRBD1. This sequence originates from a woman aged 18-29 years in good health and CMV-seronegative. CDR3 residues: CASSLGGGEFGTQYF. In DNA, the CDR3 is TGTGCCAGCAGCTTAGGAGGGGGCGAGTTTGGTACGCAGTATTTT.